This TCR beta chain is from a study of blood T cell repertoires in COVID-19. At the level of the study: The cDNA or gDNA used as material had been derived from T cells, B-cell-depleted T cells, or PBMCs.

As processed by the authors: How many nucleated cells were present was estimated from reference gene primer amplification. TCRdb's copy holds only in-frame clones and misses some; the assay was immunoSEQ multiplex PCR. V and J calls and clone size follow that table, whereas D and trimming were derived from the DNA. The sample records approximately 20,000 clones, roughly 87% being singletons. V lost 3 bases, J lost 7 bases, and 25 bases stayed unmatched. The CDR3 contains 19 residues. Per the germline V gene, CDR1 is SGDLS and CDR2 is YYNGEE. This TCR came from a human donor with active COVID-19. The donor label of this sample is uncertain. The sequencing sample was made of peripheral blood. The V and J genes are TRBV9 and TRBJ2-7, with 7 bases lining up with TRBD2. The CDR3 here is CASSALNRVPPGGPGEQYF. The DNA for the CDR3 is TGTGCCAGCAGCGCACTCAATCGGGTCCCCCCGGGAGGCCCGGGGGAGCAGTACTTC.